What follows are 20 T cell receptor beta chains derived from one specimen sequenced in a study of technical replicates of blood from a few donors. The method was immunoSEQ multiplex PCR; TCRdb's version includes in-frame clones alone and lacks a portion of them. The sample contains about 81,000 clones, under 97% of which appear only once. The material sequenced was T cells isolated from PBMCs. These receptors all stem from a human donor in good health.

The J gene is TRBJ2-1, the V gene TRBV12-5; D not certain. Germline V gives CDR1 LGHNT, CDR2 FRNRAP. The CDR3 totals 14 residues. Trimming took off 6 bases at V and 9 bases at J, with 18 bases between the two ends. CDR3 in amino acids: CASGPGNLQSEQFF. Written as DNA, the CDR3 is TGTGCTAGTGGACCCGGCAACCTACAGTCTGAGCAGTTCTTC.

The chain links TRBV21-1 to TRBJ2-3; TRBD2, the table's D call, was not compared with the DNA. TRBV21-1 is shown as a pseudogene. The CDR3 sequence is 17 residues long. CDR3 nucleotide sequence: TGTGCCAGCAGCCCTACTAGGACTAGCGGGATGGCAGATACGCAGTATTTT. Amino acid sequence: CASSPTRTSGMADTQYF.

The chain carries TRBV4-3 and TRBJ1-1; D remains unclear. CDR1 LGHNA and CDR2 YSLEER come from the germline V gene. This CDR3 comprises 14 residues. V gave up 0 bases and J gave up 11 bases, with 16 bases separating them. The CDR3 protein is CASSQDLPGYNAFF. The CDR3 DNA reads TGCGCCAGCAGCCAAGATCTCCCGGGTTACAACGCTTTCTTT.

This clone was found once. The chain uses TRBV4-2 and TRBJ2-7, with TRBD1 matching 7 bases. The CDR3 spans 15 residues. Germline V gene data show CDR1 as LGHNA and CDR2 as YNFKEQ. Unmatched junction bases numbered 5, after V lost 0 bases and J lost 3 bases. CDR3 region: CASSQDRGQSYEQYF. In nucleotides, the CDR3 is TGTGCCAGCAGCCAAGATAGGGGACAGAGCTACGAGCAGTACTTC.

The J gene is TRBJ2-2, the V gene TRBV6-6; a possible D gene is TRBD1 (5 bases). The CDR3 is made up of 14 amino acids. Germline V gives CDR1 MNHNY, CDR2 SVGAGI (reference sequence). Trimming cost V 8 bases and J 7 bases, with 17 bases left between them. CDR3 in DNA: TGTGCCAGCCTAAGGCAGGGATGGGACGGGGAGCTGTTTTTT. Its translation: CASLRQGWDGELFF.

V gene TRBV7-3 combines with J gene TRBJ1-1; TRBD1 aligns across 7 bases. Trimming took 4 bases from V and 5 from J; bases not matched to a gene: 7. CDR1 SGHTA and CDR2 FQGTGA come from the germline V gene. The CDR3 loop spans 14 amino acids. CDR3 coding DNA: TGTGCCAGCAGCTCCCAACAACAGGGGACTGAAGCTTTCTTT. It translates to CASSSQQQGTEAFF. Variable domain in full (rest from reference TRBV7-3 and TRBJ1-1): GAGVSQTPSNKVTEKGKYVELRCDPISGHTALYWYRQSLGQGPEFLIYFQGTGAADDSGLPNDRFFAVRPEGSVSTLKIQRTERGDSAVYLCASSSQQQGTEAFFGQGTRLTVV.

The V call is TRBV9, the J call TRBJ2-1; TRBD2 matches 7 bases. Germline V lookup: CDR1 SGDLS, CDR2 YYNGEE. The trim removed 4 bases at V and 4 bases at J, leaving 5 bases unmatched. The CDR3 is made up of 14 amino acids. The CDR3 is CASSIGGFYNEQFF. DNA for the CDR3: TGTGCCAGCAGCATCGGGGGGTTTTACAATGAGCAGTTCTTC.

The chain combines TRBV27 with TRBJ2-1; 12 nucleotides match TRBD2. The V gene's germline CDR1 is MNHEY and CDR2 SMNVEV (reference sequence). J was trimmed by 7 bases and V by 6 bases; bases with no gene match: 10. The CDR3 contains 16 residues. This CDR3 is CASSPPGLAGRNEQFF. Written as DNA, the CDR3 is TGTGCCAGCAGCCCACCTGGACTAGCGGGAAGAAATGAGCAGTTCTTC.

The V call is TRBV6-1, the J call TRBJ2-7, with TRBD1 matching over 9 bases. The germline V gene encodes CDR1 MNHNS and CDR2 SASEGT. Trimming cost V 3 bases and J 3 bases; bases outside gene matches: 9. CDR3 length equals 16 residues. CDR3: CASSERDRVLYYEQYF. CDR3 nucleotides: TGTGCCAGCAGTGAGAGGGACAGGGTCCTCTACTACGAGCAGTACTTC.

The J gene is TRBJ2-7, the V gene TRBV9; TRBD1 aligns across 10 bases. This CDR3 has 14 amino acids. Germline lookup yields CDR1 SGDLS and CDR2 YYNGEE. The V segment lost 5 bases and the J segment 2 bases; nucleotides outside the gene matches: 4. The CDR3 loop reads CASRSGQGTYEQYF. CDR3 sequence (DNA): TGTGCCAGCAGATCGGGACAGGGGACCTACGAGCAGTACTTC. Filled out from reference TRBV9 and TRBJ2-7, the complete variable domain reads DSGVTQTPKHLITATGQRVTLRCSPRSGDLSVYWYQQSLDQGLQFLIQYYNGEERAKGNILERFSAQQFPDLHSELNLSSLELGDSALYFCASRSGQGTYEQYFGPGTRLTVT.

This clone was picked up one time. The chain employs TRBV4-3 and TRBJ2-7, with 12 bases aligning to TRBD2. The germline gives CDR1 LGHNA, CDR2 YSLEER. The CDR3 length is 16 residues. The ends lost 0 bases at V and 2 bases at J; junction bases unmatched: 2. CDR3 region: CASSQDLAGGPYEQYF. The CDR3, as DNA: TGCGCCAGCAGCCAAGATCTAGCGGGAGGGCCCTACGAGCAGTACTTC.

CDR3 nucleotide sequence: TGTGCCAGCAGCCAATTACAGGGGAACGTTGGTGGCTACACCTTC. It yields the protein CASSQLQGNVGGYTF. This rearrangement joins TRBV5-6 to TRBJ1-2; TRBD1 agrees at 7 bases. The germline V gene has CDR1 SGHDT and CDR2 YYEEEE. This CDR3 has 15 amino acids. The trim removed 4 bases at V and 7 bases at J, leaving 13 bases unmatched. Variable domain in full (rest from reference TRBV5-6 and TRBJ1-2): DAGVTQSPTHLIKTRGQQVTLRCSPKSGHDTVSWYQQALGQGPQFIFQYYEEEERQRGNFPDRFSGHQFPNYSSELNVNALLLGDSALYLCASSQLQGNVGGYTFGSGTRLTVV.

This sequence joins TRBV10-3 and TRBJ2-7, with 9 bases matching TRBD1. Unmatched junction bases numbered 8, after V lost 5 bases and J lost 6 bases. Germline loops: CDR1 ENHRY, CDR2 SYGVKD. The CDR3 extends over 14 amino acids. CDR3 sequence (DNA): TGTGCCATCAGTACCGGGACAGGGTTTATCGAGCAGTACTTC. Translated: CAISTGTGFIEQYF.

This chain connects TRBV19 to TRBJ1-5; D is unclear. CDR1 is LNHDA, CDR2 SQIVND, per germline (reference sequence). CDR3 length: 16 residues. Trimming stripped 5 bases from V and 2 bases from J, with 16 bases between. CDR3 nucleotide sequence: TGTGCCAGTAGTTACCGCGCGGCGTACGGCAATCAGCCCCAGCATTTT. Residues: CASSYRAAYGNQPQHF.

The chain joins TRBV19 to TRBJ2-3; 10 nucleotides align to TRBD2. Germline V lookup: CDR1 LNHDA, CDR2 SQIVND (reference sequence). CDR3 length: 15 residues. After removal of 5 bases from V and 2 bases from J, the junction contained 4 bases not matched to a gene. The CDR3: CASSFGTSDTDTQYF. The DNA for the CDR3 is TGTGCCAGTAGTTTCGGGACTAGCGACACAGATACGCAGTATTTT.

This chain's CDR3 is CASSPLGTGELFF. The CDR3 region has the DNA TGCGCCAGCAGCCCTCTCGGGACCGGGGAGCTGTTTTTT. The rearrangement links TRBV4-1 to TRBJ2-2; D not resolved. Germline assignment: CDR1 MGHRA and CDR2 YSYEKL. Deletions cut 4 bases from V and 5 bases from J, with 8 bases between. The CDR3 is 13 residues long.

The V and J genes are TRBV12-5 and TRBJ2-3; no clear D. The V and J ends lost 2 bases and 10 bases respectively, with 7 bases between them. Germline CDR1 and CDR2: LGHNT and FRNRAP. The CDR3 loop spans 11 amino acids. The CDR3 region is CASGLFNAQYF. The CDR3 coding sequence is TGTGCTAGTGGTTTGTTCAATGCGCAGTATTTT.

This clone was picked up one time. The rearrangement uses TRBV6-5 and TRBJ2-3; maybe TRBD2 (6 bases). CDR3 size: 15 residues. V was pared by 2 bases and J by 7 bases, with 16 bases between. Germline-derived CDR1 and CDR2 are MNHEY and SVGAGI. CDR3 in DNA: TGTGCCAGCAGTTACGGAGACGGGGGTAGAAATACGCAGTATTTT. Translating gives CASSYGDGGRNTQYF.

This rearrangement joins TRBV5-8 to TRBJ2-2; TRBD2 agrees at 9 bases. Trimming removed 1 base from V and 4 bases from J; junction bases left unmatched: 5. CDR3 size: 16 residues. The germline gives CDR1 SGHTS, CDR2 YDEGEE. Here the CDR3 reads CASSLWGLASTGELFF. CDR3 nucleotides: TGTGCCAGCAGCTTGTGGGGACTAGCTAGCACCGGGGAGCTGTTTTTT.

V is TRBV9 and J is TRBJ2-7, with TRBD1 identical over 9 bases. With 0 bases clipped from V and 3 bases from J, the junction kept 4 bases outside the gene matches. There are 15 residues in the CDR3. Per the germline V gene, CDR1 is SGDLS and CDR2 is YYNGEE. CDR3 nucleotide sequence: TGTGCCAGCAGCGTAGGGACAGGGGCACGCTACGAGCAGTACTTC. It is translated as CASSVGTGARYEQYF.